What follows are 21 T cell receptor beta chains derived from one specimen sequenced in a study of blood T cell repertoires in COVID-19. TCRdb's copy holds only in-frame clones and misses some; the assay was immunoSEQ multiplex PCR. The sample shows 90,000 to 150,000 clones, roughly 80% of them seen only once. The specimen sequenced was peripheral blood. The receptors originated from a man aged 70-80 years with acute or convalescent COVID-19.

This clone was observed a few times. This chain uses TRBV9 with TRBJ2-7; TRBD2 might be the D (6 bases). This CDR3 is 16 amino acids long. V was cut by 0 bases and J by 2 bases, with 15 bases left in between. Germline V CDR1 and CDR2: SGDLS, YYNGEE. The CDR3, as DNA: TGTGCCAGCAGCGTAGGGCGGGACCCGGGCCCCTACGAGCAGTACTTC. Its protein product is CASSVGRDPGPYEQYF.

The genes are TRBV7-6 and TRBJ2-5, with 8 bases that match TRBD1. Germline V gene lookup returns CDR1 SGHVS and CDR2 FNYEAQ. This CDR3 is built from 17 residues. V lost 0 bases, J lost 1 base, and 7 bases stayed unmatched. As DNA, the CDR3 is TGTGCCAGCAGCTTAGCACCGACAGGGGTCGGCCAAGAGACCCAGTACTTC. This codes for CASSLAPTGVGQETQYF.

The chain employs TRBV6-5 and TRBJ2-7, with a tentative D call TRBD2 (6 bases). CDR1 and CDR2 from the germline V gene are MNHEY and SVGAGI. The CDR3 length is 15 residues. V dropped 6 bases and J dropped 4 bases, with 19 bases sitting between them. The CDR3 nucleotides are TGTGCCAGCAGCCCCCCGGGAGCCCTCCGGTACGAGCAGTACTTC. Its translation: CASSPPGALRYEQYF.

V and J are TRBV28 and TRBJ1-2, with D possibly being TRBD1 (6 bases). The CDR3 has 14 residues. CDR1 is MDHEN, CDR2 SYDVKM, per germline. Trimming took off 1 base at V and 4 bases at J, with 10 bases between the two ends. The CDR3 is CASSLSGASYGYTF. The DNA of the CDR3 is TGTGCCAGCAGTTTATCAGGGGCCAGCTATGGCTACACCTTC.

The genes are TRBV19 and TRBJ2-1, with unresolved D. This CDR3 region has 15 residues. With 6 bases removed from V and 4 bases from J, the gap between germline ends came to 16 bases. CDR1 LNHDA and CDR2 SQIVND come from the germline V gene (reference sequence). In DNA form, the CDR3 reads TGTGCCAGTAGCACTACCTTCCTTGGGTACAATGAGCAGTTCTTC. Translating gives CASSTTFLGYNEQFF.

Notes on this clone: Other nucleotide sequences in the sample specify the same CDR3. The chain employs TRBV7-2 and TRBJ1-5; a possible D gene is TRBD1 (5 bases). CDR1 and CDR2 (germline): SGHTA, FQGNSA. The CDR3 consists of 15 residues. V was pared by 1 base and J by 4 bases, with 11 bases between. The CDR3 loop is CASSLGGSGNQPQHF. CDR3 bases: TGTGCCAGCAGCTTAGGGGGCTCAGGGAATCAGCCCCAGCATTTT.

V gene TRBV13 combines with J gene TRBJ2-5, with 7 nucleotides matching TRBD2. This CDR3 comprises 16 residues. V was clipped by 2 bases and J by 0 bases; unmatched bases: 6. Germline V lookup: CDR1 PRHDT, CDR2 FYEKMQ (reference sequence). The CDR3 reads CASSLYTSVNQETQYF. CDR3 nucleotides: TGTGCCAGCAGCTTATACACTAGCGTAAACCAAGAGACCCAGTACTTC. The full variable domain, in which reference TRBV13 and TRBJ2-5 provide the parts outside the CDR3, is AAGVIQSPRHLIKEKRETATLKCYPIPRHDTVYWYQQGPGQDPQFLISFYEKMQSDKGSIPDRFSAQQFSDYHSELNMSSLELGDSALYFCASSLYTSVNQETQYFGPGTRLLVL.

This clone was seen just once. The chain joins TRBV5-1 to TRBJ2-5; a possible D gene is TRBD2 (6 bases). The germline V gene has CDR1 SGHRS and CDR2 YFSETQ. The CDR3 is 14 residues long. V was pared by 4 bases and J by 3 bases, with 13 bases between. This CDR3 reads CASSPGSGEETQYF. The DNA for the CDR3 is TGCGCCAGCAGCCCCGGGAGTGGGGAAGAGACCCAGTACTTC.

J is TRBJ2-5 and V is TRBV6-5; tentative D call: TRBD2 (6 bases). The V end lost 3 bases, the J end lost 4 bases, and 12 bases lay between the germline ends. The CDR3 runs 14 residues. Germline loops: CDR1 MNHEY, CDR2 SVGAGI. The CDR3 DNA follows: TGTGCCAGCAGTTATGACGGCGGGGCAGAGACCCAGTACTTC. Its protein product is CASSYDGGAETQYF.

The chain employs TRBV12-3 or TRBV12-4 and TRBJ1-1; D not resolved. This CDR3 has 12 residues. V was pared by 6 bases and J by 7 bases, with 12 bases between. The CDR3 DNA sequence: TGTGCCAGCAGCCAAACACTAGGTGAAGCTTTCTTT. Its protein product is CASSQTLGEAFF.

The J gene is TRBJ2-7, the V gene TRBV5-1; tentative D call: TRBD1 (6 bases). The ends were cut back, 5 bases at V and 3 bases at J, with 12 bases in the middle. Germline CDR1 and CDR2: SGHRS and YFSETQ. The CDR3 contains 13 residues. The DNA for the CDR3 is TGCGCCAGCAGTTTACAGGGTAACTACGAGCAGTACTTC. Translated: CASSLQGNYEQYF.

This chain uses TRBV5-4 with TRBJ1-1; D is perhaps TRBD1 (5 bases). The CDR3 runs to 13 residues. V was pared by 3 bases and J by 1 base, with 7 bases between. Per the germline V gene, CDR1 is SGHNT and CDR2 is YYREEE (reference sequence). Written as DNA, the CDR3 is TGTGCCAGCAGCTCCCAGGGGAACACTGAAGCTTTCTTT. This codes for CASSSQGNTEAFF.

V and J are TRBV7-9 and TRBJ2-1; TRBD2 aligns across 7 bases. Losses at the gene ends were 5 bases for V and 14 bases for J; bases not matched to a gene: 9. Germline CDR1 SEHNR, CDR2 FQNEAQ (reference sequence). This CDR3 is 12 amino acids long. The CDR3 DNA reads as TGTGCCAGCAGCCAGGGTGCGCGGGAGAAGTTCTTC. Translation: CASSQGAREKFF.

The CDR3 sequence: CASSLWPSGGTQDTQYF. The CDR3 DNA follows: TGCGCCAGCAGCTTGTGGCCTAGCGGGGGGACCCAAGATACGCAGTATTTT. The chain uses TRBV5-1 and TRBJ2-3; 11 positions agree with TRBD2. CDR3 length equals 17 residues. CDR1 is SGHRS, CDR2 YFSETQ, per germline. V was pared by 1 base and J by 5 bases, with 9 bases of the junction left unmatched.

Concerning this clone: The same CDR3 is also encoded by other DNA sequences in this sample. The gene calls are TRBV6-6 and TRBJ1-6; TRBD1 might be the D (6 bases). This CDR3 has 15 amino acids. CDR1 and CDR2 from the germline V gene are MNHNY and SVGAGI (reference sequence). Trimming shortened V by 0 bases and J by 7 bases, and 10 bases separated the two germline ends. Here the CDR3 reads CASSYSQGENSPLHF. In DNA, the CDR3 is TGTGCCAGCAGTTACTCACAGGGCGAGAATTCACCCCTCCACTTT.

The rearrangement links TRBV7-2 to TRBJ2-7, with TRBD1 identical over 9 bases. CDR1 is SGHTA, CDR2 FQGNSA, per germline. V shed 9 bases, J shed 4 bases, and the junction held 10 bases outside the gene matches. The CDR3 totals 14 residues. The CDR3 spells CASTTGTGWYEQYF. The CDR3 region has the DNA TGTGCCAGTACTACCGGGACAGGGTGGTACGAGCAGTACTTC.

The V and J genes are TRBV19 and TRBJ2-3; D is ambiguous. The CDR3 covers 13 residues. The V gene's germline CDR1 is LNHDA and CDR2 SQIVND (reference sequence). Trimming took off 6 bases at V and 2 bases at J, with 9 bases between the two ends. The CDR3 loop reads CASSFVVTDTQYF. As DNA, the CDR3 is TGTGCCAGTAGCTTTGTAGTCACAGATACGCAGTATTTT.

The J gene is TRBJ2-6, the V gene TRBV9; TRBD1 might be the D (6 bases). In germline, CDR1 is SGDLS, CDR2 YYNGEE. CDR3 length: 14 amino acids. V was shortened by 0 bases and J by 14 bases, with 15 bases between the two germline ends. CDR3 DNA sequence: TGTGCCAGCAGCGTAGGACAGGCCCCCAGAATCCTGACTTTC. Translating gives CASSVGQAPRILTF.

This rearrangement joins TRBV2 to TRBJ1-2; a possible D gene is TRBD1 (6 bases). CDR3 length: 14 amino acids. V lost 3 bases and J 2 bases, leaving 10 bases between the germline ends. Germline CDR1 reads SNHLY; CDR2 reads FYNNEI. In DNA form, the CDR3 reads TGTGCCAGCAGTGACAGACAGGCAAACTATGGCTACACCTTC. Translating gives CASSDRQANYGYTF.

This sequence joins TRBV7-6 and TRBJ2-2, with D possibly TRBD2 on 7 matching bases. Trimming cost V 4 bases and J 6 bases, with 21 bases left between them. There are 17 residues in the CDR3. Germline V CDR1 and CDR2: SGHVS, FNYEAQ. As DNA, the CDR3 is TGTGCCAGCAGCTCGGTAGCTGGGGGGGCGCATTCCGGGGAGCTGTTTTTT. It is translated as CASSSVAGGAHSGELFF.

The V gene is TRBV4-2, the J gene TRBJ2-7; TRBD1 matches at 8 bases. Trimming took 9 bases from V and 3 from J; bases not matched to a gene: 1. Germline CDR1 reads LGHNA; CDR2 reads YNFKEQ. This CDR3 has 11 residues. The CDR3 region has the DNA TGTGCCAGAACAGGGGGCTACGAGCAGTACTTC. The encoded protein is CARTGGYEQYF.